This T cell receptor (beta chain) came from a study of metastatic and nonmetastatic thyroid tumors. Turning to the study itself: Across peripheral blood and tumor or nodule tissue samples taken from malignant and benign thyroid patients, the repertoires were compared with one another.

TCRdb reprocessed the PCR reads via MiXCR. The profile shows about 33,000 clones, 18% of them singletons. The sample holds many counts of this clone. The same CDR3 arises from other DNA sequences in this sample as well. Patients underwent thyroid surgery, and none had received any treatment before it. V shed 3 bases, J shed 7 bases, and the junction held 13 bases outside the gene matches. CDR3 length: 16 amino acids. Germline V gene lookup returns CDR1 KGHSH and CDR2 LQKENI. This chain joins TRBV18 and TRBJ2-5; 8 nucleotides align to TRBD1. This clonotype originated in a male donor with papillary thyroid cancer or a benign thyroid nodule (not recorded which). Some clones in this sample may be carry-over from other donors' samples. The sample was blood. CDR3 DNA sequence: TGTGCCAGCTCACCTGCCGGGACAGGAGCTTTTAGGACCCAGTACTTC. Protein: CASSPAGTGAFRTQYF.